This TCR beta chain originates from a study of blood T cell repertoires in COVID-19. Per the original methods: Estimation of nucleated cell counts was performed using reference gene primer amplification. Measured with immunoSEQ multiplex PCR; TCRdb has only the in-frame clones, and not every one. V and J calls and clone size are those listed in that table; D and trimming were worked out from the DNA. The sample carries some 120,000 clones, about 92% recorded once. This CDR3 has 14 amino acids. Germline V gene sequence: CDR1 LGHNA, CDR2 YSLEER. V shed 0 bases and J shed 4 bases, with 8 bases lying between them.

Specimen: peripheral blood. J is TRBJ2-3 and V is TRBV4-3; D call uncertain. The TCR sequence derives from a man aged 60 to 69 with COVID-19, enrolled during active disease. The CDR3 nucleotides are TGCGCCAGCAGCCAAGATCGTTTTTCAGATACGCAGTATTTT. This codes for CASSQDRFSDTQYF.